This T cell receptor (beta chain) is drawn from a study of beta chain features in type 1 diabetes (dated by TCRdb to about 2018). For the wider study: No differences in mean age, gender distribution, total cell number or subset yield were found between patients and healthy donors. A total of approximately 99,000,000 sorted cells were examined across all samples, and RNA yield correlated strongly with the number of cells per subset. The study compared TCRB repertoires of sorted circulating CD4+ T cell subsets between recently diagnosed type 1 diabetes patients and matched healthy donors. Whereas all 28 donors provided naive and central memory subsets, regulatory and stem cell-like memory subsets were isolated from just 8 patients and roughly eight healthy donors. Study-wide conclusions, independent of this receptor: Type 1 diabetes patients showed a moderate but significant shortening of TCRB CDR3 length in all four CD4+ subsets. Because cDNA rather than genomic DNA was sequenced, highly expressing activated cells could have been over-represented, although no difference in activation and CD3 levels was found between groups. Naive, central memory and regulatory TCRB repertoires appeared to be more similar among patients than among healthy donors. PCR may preferentially amplify shorter templates, but because patient and control samples were amplified and corrected together, any resulting skew would affect both groups equally. Because the HLA sub-analyses included only small numbers of individuals, any influence of HLA type on TCRB rearrangement was left unresolved. Fewer insertions and more nucleotide deletions at VDJ recombination sites were observed in patients with type 1 diabetes, implying thymic rearrangement abnormalities.

The entire amount of isolated RNA was reverse transcribed using the High Capacity cDNA Reverse Transcription Kit, so the sequenced TCRB transcripts were expressed ones. Naive, central memory and regulatory T cell samples underwent deep immunoSEQ sequencing, averaging approximately 3.3 million total reads per sample. Sorted cells were lysed in RLT buffer, and RNA was extracted using DNase-treated RNeasy Micro or Mini kits according to cell number. To prevent cross-contamination, every cell subset was processed on its own, while patient and healthy donor samples were processed together. The immunoSEQ multiplex PCR was used to amplify TCRB sequences from cDNA, yielding 87-bp fragments that span the CDR3 region. Amplicons were sequenced on the Illumina HiSeq platform. The authors' pipeline ran thus. PCR bias was computationally corrected using synthetic template baselines, reads within Hamming distance 2 were collapsed, and singletons that could not be merged were discarded. Reads were aligned against IMGT to assign V, D and J genes, CDR3 length and insertions or deletions at six rearrangement sites. Clonotype counts were normalized to sorted cell number within each subset before computing true diversity and Gini coefficients with the tcR R package. Repertoire sharing was quantified using the overlap coefficient calculated on TCRB nucleotide sequences. TCRdb limited this immuneACCESS table to in-frame rearrangements with V and J called. A share of clones is missing; checked studies link under half to unresolved V genes, and the rest is unexplained. The D gene and trimming were derived from the DNA, and the V and J assignments and clone size from that table. The sample records roughly 150,000 clones, 6.5% to 8.5% of which are singletons. The top ten clones comprise around 0.5% of the sample.

According to the germline V gene (reference sequence), CDR1 reads GTSNPN and CDR2 reads SVGIG. The CDR3 sequence holds 12 residues, the cysteine and phenylalanine included. The kept DNA is CDR3 alone, 36 bases in frame from the first base. The V end loses 6 bases and the J end loses 5 bases, and a stretch of 14 bases separates them. From each donor, a single peripheral blood sample of around 120 mL on average was drawn into heparinised tubes. A BD FACSAria II and a panel including CD45RO, CCR7, CD25, CD127, CD95 and CD27 were used to sort naive, central memory, regulatory and stem cell-like memory CD4+ T cells. Every sorted population had a purity above 98%. PBMCs were isolated right away by Lymphoprep density gradient centrifugation and were stained directly, without culture. So that batch effects would be minimized, each experiment stained and sorted samples in pairs, pairing one healthy donor with one patient.

This clone came up a few times. Its cognate antigen has yet to be identified. It has no much larger one-base neighbor in the sample; base qualities were not kept. This sequence uses TRBV30 and TRBJ2-7; the D gene lacks a confident call. Sequenced material: central memory CD4+ T cells from blood. The TCR comes from a young woman with type 1 diabetes. The DNA sequence is TGTGCCTGTCGCGGAAAGGAAAACGAGCAGTACTTC. This encodes CACRGKENEQYF.